This T cell receptor beta chain was sequenced in a study of patients and donors after allogeneic stem cell transplantation. The V gene lost 3 bases and the J gene lost 5 bases, with 23 bases spanning the gap. CDR1 is LNHDA and CDR2 is SQIVND in the germline V gene (reference sequence). The CDR3 is 18 amino acids. TCRdb fed the RT-PCR reads into MiXCR, producing one record per CDR3 protein. The sample gives 900,000 to 1,000,000 distinct CDR3 sequences, roughly 18% of which show up once; around 6% is in the top ten. V usage is TRBV19 and J usage is TRBJ2-1; D is unclear. The receptor comes from a human donor who was either an allogeneic HSCT recipient or a stem cell or donor lymphocyte infusion donor (not recorded which). It is not recorded whose cells these are; they may come from a transplant donor. The sequencing input was blood, either unsorted or a sorted T cell fraction (not recorded which). The CDR3 is CASSILPSVSRAHNEQFF. The CDR3 bases are TGTGCCAGTAGTATTTTACCTTCGGTTAGCCGAGCCCACAATGAGCAGTTCTTC.